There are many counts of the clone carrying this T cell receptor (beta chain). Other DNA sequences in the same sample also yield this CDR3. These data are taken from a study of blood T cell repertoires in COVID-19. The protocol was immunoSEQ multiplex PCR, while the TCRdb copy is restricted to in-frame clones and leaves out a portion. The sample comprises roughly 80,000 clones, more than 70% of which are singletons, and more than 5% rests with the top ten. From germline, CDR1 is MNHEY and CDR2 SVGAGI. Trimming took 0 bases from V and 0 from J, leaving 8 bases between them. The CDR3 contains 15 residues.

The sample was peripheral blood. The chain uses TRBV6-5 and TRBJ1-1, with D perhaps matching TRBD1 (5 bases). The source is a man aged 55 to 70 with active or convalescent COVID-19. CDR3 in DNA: TGTGCCAGCAGTTACTCAACAGGACTGAACACTGAAGCTTTCTTT. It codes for CASSYSTGLNTEAFF.